The clone carrying this TCR beta chain was seen a few times. What it recognizes is unknown. The sample comes from a study of T cell responses to AZD1222 COVID-19 vaccine. Study-level background: Second-dose intervals near 4 or 12 weeks were combined. Whole-study results and caveats: Sampled repertoires all dated from after the peak T cell response.

Libraries were prepared by immunoSEQ multiplex PCR; TCRdb keeps only in-frame clonotypes and omits some of them. The table records about 150,000 clones, roughly 92% of them present only once. The germline V gene encodes CDR1 MDHEN and CDR2 SYDVKM. After removal of 2 bases from V and 7 bases from J, the junction contained 3 bases not matched to a gene. The CDR3 extends over 15 amino acids. The starting material was peripheral blood, obtained on day 0 of AZD1222 vaccination. The TCR was taken from an adult in good health. The J gene is TRBJ2-1, the V gene TRBV28; 12 positions agree with TRBD2. CDR3 sequence: CASSLPGLAGNEQFF. DNA for the CDR3: TGTGCCAGCAGTTTACCTGGACTAGCGGGGAATGAGCAGTTCTTC. The full variable domain, with the rest looked up from reference TRBV28 and TRBJ2-1, is DVKVTQSSRYLVKRTGEKVFLECVQDMDHENMFWYRQDPGLGLRLIYFSYDVKMKEKGDIPEGYSVSREKKERFSLILESASTNQTSMYLCASSLPGLAGNEQFFGPGTRLTVL.